These 2 T cell receptor beta chains share one sample of origin, sequenced in a study of PD-1 blockade in mismatch repair-deficient tumors. Profiled with immunoSEQ multiplex PCR; TCRdb holds only in-frame clones, not every one. The sample holds around 100,000 clones; more than 60% are singletons and the top ten take about 4.5%. Sample: peripheral blood, taken approximately 14 months after starting pembrolizumab. The receptors shown here come from an adult with mismatch repair-deficient cancer.

The chain employs TRBV28 and TRBJ1-3, with a possible D match to TRBD1 (6 bases). There are 14 residues in the CDR3. The germline gives CDR1 MDHEN, CDR2 SYDVKM. The V end was cut by 6 bases, the J end by 4 bases, with 13 bases between. The CDR3: CASRAGTLGNTIYF. The CDR3 DNA is TGTGCCAGCAGGGCCGGGACACTAGGAAACACCATATATTTT.

CDR3 loop: CASSSGGTRSYNEQFF. CDR3 coding DNA: TGTGCCAGCAGCTCAGGGGGGACACGGTCCTACAATGAGCAGTTCTTC. The chain couples TRBV11-2 to TRBJ2-1; perhaps TRBD1 as D (7 bases). Per the germline V gene, CDR1 is SGHAT and CDR2 is FQNNGV. The CDR3 extends over 16 amino acids. V lost 4 bases to trimming and J lost 1 base, with 14 bases between them.